This T cell receptor beta chain originates from a study of CD8 T cells in Susac syndrome. FACS enriched CD8+ TEMRA cells, while bulk CD8+ and CD4+ were negatively isolated. Per germline, CDR1 LNHDA and CDR2 SQIVND (reference sequence). The CDR3 length is 13 residues. The V end lost 1 base, the J end lost 2 bases, and 6 bases lay between the germline ends. When the RNA was reverse transcribed, random hexamers were used with an input of roughly 0.45 to 1 ug. The method of amplification for TCR beta CDR3 was immunoSEQ multiplex PCR, covering 54 Vbeta and 13 Jbeta. Each CDR3 protein is one row after TCRdb ran MiXCR on the immunoSEQ multiplex PCR reads. Here the sample spans tens of thousands of distinct CDR3 sequences, roughly 90% being singletons.

The sequencing sample was made of CD8+ T cells from PBMCs. The chain joins TRBV19 to TRBJ2-7; no firm D call. This sequence was found in a human donor with multiple sclerosis. CDR3 nucleotides: TGTGCCAGTAGTATAGGACGGGCCTACGAGCAGTACTTC. This sequence encodes CASSIGRAYEQYF.